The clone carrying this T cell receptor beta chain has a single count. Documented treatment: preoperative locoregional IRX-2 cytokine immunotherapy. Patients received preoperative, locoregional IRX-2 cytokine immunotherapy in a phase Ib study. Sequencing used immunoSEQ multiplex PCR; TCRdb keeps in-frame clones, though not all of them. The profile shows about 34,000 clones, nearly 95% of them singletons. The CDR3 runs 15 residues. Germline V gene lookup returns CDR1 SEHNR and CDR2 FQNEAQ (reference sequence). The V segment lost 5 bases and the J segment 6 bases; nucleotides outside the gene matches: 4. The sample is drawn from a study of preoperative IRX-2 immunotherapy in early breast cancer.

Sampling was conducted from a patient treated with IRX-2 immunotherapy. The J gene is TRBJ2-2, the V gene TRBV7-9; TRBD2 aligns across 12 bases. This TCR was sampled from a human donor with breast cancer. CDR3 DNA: TGTGCCAGCAGCCCGGGACTAGCGGGCGCCGGGGAGCTGTTTTTT. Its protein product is CASSPGLAGAGELFF.